Following are 4 T cell receptor beta chains from one sample sequenced in a study of shared T cell receptors in the human thymus. Produced via immunoSEQ multiplex PCR; TCRdb's table is partial and in-frame only. The data hold about 660,000 clones, with 88% observed a single time. In addition, the sample was reused for a study of human thymus T cells.

The specimen sequenced was thymocytes. The receptor source for this set is a boy under two years old with a congenital heart defect.

This clone was counted a few times. The chain recombines TRBV6-5 with TRBJ2-1, with 11 bases lining up with TRBD2. From germline, CDR1 is MNHEY and CDR2 SVGAGI. The CDR3 is 16 residues long. The trim removed 0 bases at V and 7 bases at J, leaving 5 bases unmatched. CDR3: CASSYSALAGVNEQFF. CDR3 nucleotides: TGTGCCAGCAGTTACTCGGCACTAGCGGGAGTAAATGAGCAGTTCTTC.

The chain has TRBV6-4 and TRBJ1-1; D is undetermined. This CDR3 has 14 amino acids. The V gene lost 0 bases and the J gene lost 4 bases, with 9 bases spanning the gap. Per the germline V gene, CDR1 is MRHNA and CDR2 is SNTAGT. Written as DNA, the CDR3 is TGTGCCAGCAGTGACTCTGAGAGTCGCACTGAAGCTTTCTTT. This gives the protein CASSDSESRTEAFF.

The rearrangement joins TRBV10-1 to TRBJ1-2; TRBD1 matches at 7 bases. J lost 4 bases, V lost 6 bases, and 2 bases had no gene match. The CDR3 length is 12 residues. CDR1 and CDR2 (germline): WNHNN, SYGVQD (reference sequence). For the CDR3, the DNA is TGCGCCAGCAGACAGGGGTTCTATGGCTACACCTTC. Translating it yields CASRQGFYGYTF.

The chain is built from TRBV25-1 and TRBJ1-1; 10 nucleotides match TRBD1. With V trimmed by 7 bases and J by 1 base, 3 bases remained unmatched. Germline V gene sequence: CDR1 MGHDK, CDR2 SYGVNS. The length of the CDR3 is 14 residues. The CDR3 DNA sequence: TGTGCCAGCAAGGGGACAGGGGAGAACACTGAAGCTTTCTTT. Translating it yields CASKGTGENTEAFF.